The entry below gives a single T cell receptor beta chain sequence along with its context. Its antigen is unknown. This record comes from a study of CD8+ T cells in alopecia areata. Across the study: A 6-month off-drug phase came after tofacitinib, which had lasted 6 to 18 months. Findings of the study overall: Lesional scalp exceeded normal scalp in clonality, especially in alopecia totalis/universalis.

Stated treatment: oral pan-JAK inhibitor, 5-10 mg twice daily. RNA extraction and reverse transcription yielded cDNA as sequencing template. Sequencing was performed with immunoSEQ multiplex PCR; in TCRdb, only in-frame clones are kept and a portion is missing. The data contain 100,000 to 150,000 clones, over 55% of them singletons. V lost 2 bases and J 15 bases, leaving 14 bases between the germline ends. Germline V gives CDR1 SEHNR, CDR2 FQNEAQ (reference sequence). This CDR3 is 12 amino acids long. V usage is TRBV7-9 and J usage is TRBJ2-1; TRBD1 might be the D (6 bases). Sample: CD4+ T cells sorted from blood, taken at week 4, from a patient treated with tofacitinib. The origin of this receptor is a human donor with alopecia areata. CDR3 bases: TGTGCCAGCAGCTTACTGACAGGAAACCCGTTCTTC. This sequence encodes CASSLLTGNPFF.